This T cell receptor beta chain was obtained from a study of vaccination and CD4 T cells after COVID-19. This clonotype has just a few counts. A single record per CDR3 protein comes from TCRdb applying MiXCR to the PCR reads. Among about 18,000 distinct CDR3 sequences, around 68% were seen once, and the ten largest hold approximately 1%. The sequence was collected from a human donor who had recovered from COVID-19. The sample consisted of CD4+ T cells from blood, taken before SARS-CoV-2 vaccination.

CDR3 residues: CSASHRPSSYNSPLHF. The CDR3 nucleotides read TGCAGTGCTAGTCACAGGCCGAGCTCCTATAATTCACCCCTCCACTTT. The chain has TRBV20-1 and TRBJ1-6, with D perhaps matching TRBD1 (5 bases). V was shortened by 3 bases and J by 0 bases, with 12 bases between the two germline ends. CDR3 length: 16 residues. Germline loops: CDR1 DFQATT, CDR2 SNEGSKA (reference sequence).